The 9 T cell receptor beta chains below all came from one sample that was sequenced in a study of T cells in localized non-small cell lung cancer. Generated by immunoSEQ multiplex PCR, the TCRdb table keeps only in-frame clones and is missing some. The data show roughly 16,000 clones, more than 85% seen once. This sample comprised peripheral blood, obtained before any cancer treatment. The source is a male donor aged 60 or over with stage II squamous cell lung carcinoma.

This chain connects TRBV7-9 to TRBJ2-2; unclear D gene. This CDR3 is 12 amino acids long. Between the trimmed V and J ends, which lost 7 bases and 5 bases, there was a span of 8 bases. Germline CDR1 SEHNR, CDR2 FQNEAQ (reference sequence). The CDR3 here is CASIALTGELFF. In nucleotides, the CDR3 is TGTGCCAGCATAGCTTTAACCGGGGAGCTGTTTTTT.

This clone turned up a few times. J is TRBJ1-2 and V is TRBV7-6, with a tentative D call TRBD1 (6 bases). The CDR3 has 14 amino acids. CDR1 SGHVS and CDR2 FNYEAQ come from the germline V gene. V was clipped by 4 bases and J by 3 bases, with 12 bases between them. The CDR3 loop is CASSSNRVDYGYTF. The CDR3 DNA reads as TGTGCCAGCAGCTCCAACAGGGTCGACTATGGCTACACCTTC.

CDR3 DNA sequence: TGTGCCATCAGCCGGACGGACAGGGGAAATGGCTACACCTTC. This codes for CAISRTDRGNGYTF. The chain employs TRBV10-3 and TRBJ1-2; 9 nucleotides agree with TRBD1. CDR3 length equals 14 residues. Per the germline V gene, CDR1 is ENHRY and CDR2 is SYGVKD. V lost 6 bases and J lost 6; bases outside the gene matches: 8.

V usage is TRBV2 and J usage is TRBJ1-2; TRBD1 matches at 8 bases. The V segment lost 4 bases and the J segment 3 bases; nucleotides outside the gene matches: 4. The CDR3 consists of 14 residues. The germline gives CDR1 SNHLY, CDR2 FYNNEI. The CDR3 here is CASSAQGADYGYTF. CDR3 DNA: TGTGCCAGCAGTGCCCAGGGGGCGGACTATGGCTACACCTTC.

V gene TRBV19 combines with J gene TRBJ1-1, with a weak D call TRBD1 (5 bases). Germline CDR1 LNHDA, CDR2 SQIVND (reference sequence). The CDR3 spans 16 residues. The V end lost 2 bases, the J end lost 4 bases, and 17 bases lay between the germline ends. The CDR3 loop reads CASSIPHEGPGTEAFF. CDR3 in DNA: TGTGCCAGTAGTATACCCCACGAGGGGCCGGGCACTGAAGCTTTCTTT.

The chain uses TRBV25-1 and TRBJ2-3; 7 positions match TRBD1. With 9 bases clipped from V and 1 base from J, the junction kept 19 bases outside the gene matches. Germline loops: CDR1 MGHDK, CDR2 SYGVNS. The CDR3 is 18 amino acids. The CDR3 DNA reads TGTGCCAGAGGAAACAGGGGAAGGTTCCCAAAGTGCACAGATACGCAGTATTTT. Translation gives CARGNRGRFPKCTDTQYF.

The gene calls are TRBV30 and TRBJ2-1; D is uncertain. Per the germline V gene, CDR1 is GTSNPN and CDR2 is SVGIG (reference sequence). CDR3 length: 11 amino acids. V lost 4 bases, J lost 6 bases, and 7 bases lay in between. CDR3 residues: CAWMLGNEQFF. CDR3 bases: TGTGCCTGGATGTTAGGCAATGAGCAGTTCTTC. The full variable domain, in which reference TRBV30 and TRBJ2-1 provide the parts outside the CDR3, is SQTIHQWPATLVQPVGSPLSLECTVEGTSNPNLYWYRQAAGRGLQLLFYSVGIGQISSEVPQNLSASRPQDRQFILSSKKLLLSDSGFYLCAWMLGNEQFFGPGTRLTVL.

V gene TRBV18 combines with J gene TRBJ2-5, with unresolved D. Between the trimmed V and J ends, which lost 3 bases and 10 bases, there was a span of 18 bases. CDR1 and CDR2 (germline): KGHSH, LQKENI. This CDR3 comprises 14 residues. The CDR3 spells CASSPPSLMGSQYF. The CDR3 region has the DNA TGTGCCAGCTCACCCCCCAGTCTCATGGGTAGCCAGTACTTC.

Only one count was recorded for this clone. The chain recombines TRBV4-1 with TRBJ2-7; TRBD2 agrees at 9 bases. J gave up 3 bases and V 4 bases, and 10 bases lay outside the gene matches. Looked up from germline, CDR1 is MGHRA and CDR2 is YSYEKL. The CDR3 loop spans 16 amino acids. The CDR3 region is CASSPKDLAGNYEQYF. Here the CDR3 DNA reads TGCGCCAGCAGCCCCAAAGACCTAGCGGGAAACTACGAGCAGTACTTC.